This T cell receptor (beta chain) was retrieved from a study of cytomegalovirus exposure and HLA in healthy donors. Study-wide context: The Caucasian-associated ancestry cluster held over 65% of more than 350 genotyped donors. Findings and limits, study-wide: The listing of 150 to 200 TCR beta chains classed them as cytomegalovirus-associated. In a later analysis, TCR beta V- and J-gene trimming showed a link to a missense DCLRE1C variant. Earlier results showed most TCR beta V segments being productive about 90% or about 30% of the time.

This CDR3 is 13 amino acids long. CDR1 is MGHRA and CDR2 is YSYEKL in the germline V gene. V shed 4 bases and J shed 3 bases, with 9 bases lying between them. Note on this clone: Its antigen remains unknown.

PCR employed 60 Vbeta and 13 Jbeta primers. Only in-frame clones appear in the TCRdb table, and some are missing; sequencing was by immunoSEQ multiplex PCR. The profile shows 65,000 to 100,000 clones, over 60% of them singletons. The genes are TRBV4-1 and TRBJ2-5; no definite D call. The receptor was derived from a man in his forties in good health and CMV-seronegative. The sample was PBMCs. The CDR3 DNA follows: TGCGCCAGCAGCCGATGGCGGAAAGAGACCCAGTACTTC. It codes for CASSRWRKETQYF.